This TCR beta chain derives from a study of blood T cell repertoires in COVID-19. Study-level information: Samples of COVID-19 (acute and convalescent) were obtained from the United States, Italy and Spain. T cells, B-cell-depleted T cells, or PBMCs supplied cDNA or gDNA.

Authors' processing steps: Researchers report that nucleated cell counts were estimated from reference gene primer amplification. TCRdb's copy holds only in-frame clones and misses some; the assay was immunoSEQ multiplex PCR. From that table come the V and J calls and clone size; the DNA was used to work out D and trimming. This table holds about 200,000 clones, approximately 80% found once. Germline lookup yields CDR1 MNHEY and CDR2 SVGAGI. The CDR3 spans 15 residues. V lost 6 bases and J lost 0; bases outside the gene matches: 5. The rearrangement uses TRBV6-5 and TRBJ2-3; 8 bases are shared with TRBD1. This TCR came from a man aged 35 to 55 with acute or convalescent COVID-19. Sequencing was carried out using peripheral blood. The chain's CDR3 is CASSPRTGSTDTQYF. CDR3 sequence (DNA): TGTGCCAGCAGCCCGAGGACAGGGAGCACAGATACGCAGTATTTT.